The rows below give T cell receptor beta chains drawn from one sample of a study of shared clonotypes between healthy human individuals. Data came from immunoSEQ multiplex PCR; TCRdb stores just in-frame clones and leaves some out. This sample has around 2,000,000 clones, with about 95% found just once. Sequencing used naive CD8+ T cells sorted from blood. These receptors were taken from a man between 18 and 29 years old in good health. Both conserved end residues are part of each CDR3. D genes are given only for firm matches. Expanded clones get a size class; other rows say once, few or many, or leave the size out.

V gene: TRBV11-2; D gene: -; J gene: TRBJ2-2; clone size: -; CDR3 protein: CASSFPGAGELFF; CDR3 DNA: TGTGCCAGCAGCTTTCCGGGGGCCGGGGAGCTGTTTTTT
V gene: TRBV4-1; D gene: -; J gene: TRBJ1-1; clone size: -; CDR3 protein: CAGSGIGQSEAFF; CDR3 DNA: TGCGCCGGCAGCGGAATAGGACAGAGTGAAGCTTTCTTT
V gene: TRBV29-1; D gene: TRBD1; J gene: TRBJ1-4; clone size: -; CDR3 protein: CSARTGVNEKLFF; CDR3 DNA: TGCAGCGCCCGGACAGGGGTCAATGAAAAACTGTTTTTT
V gene: TRBV27; D gene: TRBD1; J gene: TRBJ2-1; clone size: -; CDR3 protein: CASRQGGTYNEQFF; CDR3 DNA: TGTGCCAGCAGACAGGGGGGAACCTACAATGAGCAGTTCTTC
V gene: TRBV27; D gene: TRBD1; J gene: TRBJ2-5; clone size: -; CDR3 protein: CASSLEAGGEEETQYF; CDR3 DNA: TGTGCCAGCAGTTTAGAGGCAGGGGGCGAGGAAGAGACCCAGTACTTC
V gene: TRBV5-8; D gene: -; J gene: TRBJ2-5; clone size: once; CDR3 protein: CASSLIFGSETQYF; CDR3 DNA: TGTGCCAGCAGCTTGATTTTCGGTTCGGAGACCCAGTACTTC
V gene: TRBV9; D gene: -; J gene: TRBJ1-1; clone size: -; CDR3 protein: CASSVAGQNTEAFF; CDR3 DNA: TGTGCCAGCAGCGTAGCGGGACAGAACACTGAAGCTTTCTTT
V gene: TRBV30; D gene: TRBD1; J gene: TRBJ2-7; clone size: -; CDR3 protein: CAWSGDRDEQYF; CDR3 DNA: TGTGCCTGGAGTGGGGACAGGGACGAGCAGTACTTC
V gene: TRBV6-1; D gene: TRBD2; J gene: TRBJ2-1; clone size: once; CDR3 protein: CASSEAPLAGVDEQFF; CDR3 DNA: TGTGCCAGCAGTGAAGCCCCACTAGCGGGAGTCGATGAGCAGTTCTTC
V gene: TRBV4-1; D gene: -; J gene: TRBJ2-5; clone size: -; CDR3 protein: CASSSAFGGETQYF; CDR3 DNA: TGCGCCAGCAGCTCCGCTTTTGGAGGAGAGACCCAGTACTTC
V gene: TRBV6-1; D gene: TRBD1; J gene: TRBJ2-7; clone size: -; CDR3 protein: CASSEGGDRAYEQYF; CDR3 DNA: TGTGCCAGCAGTGAAGGGGGGGACAGGGCCTACGAGCAGTACTTC
V gene: TRBV28; D gene: -; J gene: TRBJ1-1; clone size: -; CDR3 protein: CASRWDPNTEAFF; CDR3 DNA: TGTGCCAGCAGGTGGGACCCGAACACTGAAGCTTTCTTT
V gene: TRBV28; D gene: -; J gene: TRBJ1-2; clone size: -; CDR3 protein: CASSFAGTVGGYTF; CDR3 DNA: TGTGCCAGCAGCTTTGCCGGGACCGTAGGGGGCTACACCTTC
V gene: TRBV14; D gene: -; J gene: TRBJ1-4; clone size: -; CDR3 protein: CASSQGGRRKLFF; CDR3 DNA: TGTGCCAGCAGTCAGGGTGGTCGACGAAAACTGTTTTTT
V gene: TRBV13; D gene: TRBD1; J gene: TRBJ2-1; clone size: -; CDR3 protein: CASSFEGDSSYNEQFF; CDR3 DNA: TGTGCCAGCAGCTTTGAGGGGGACAGCTCCTACAATGAGCAGTTCTTC
V gene: TRBV7-6; D gene: -; J gene: TRBJ2-7; clone size: -; CDR3 protein: CASSLGAGGYEQYF; CDR3 DNA: TGTGCCAGCAGCTTAGGGGCAGGAGGCTACGAGCAGTACTTC
V gene: TRBV29-1; D gene: TRBD2; J gene: TRBJ2-1; clone size: -; CDR3 protein: CSVDLAGRYEQFF; CDR3 DNA: TGCAGCGTTGATCTAGCGGGGCGGTATGAGCAGTTCTTC
V gene: TRBV2; D gene: -; J gene: TRBJ1-2; clone size: -; CDR3 protein: CASSEAPGDRYGYTF; CDR3 DNA: TGTGCCAGCAGTGAAGCGCCAGGGGATCGCTATGGCTACACCTTC
V gene: TRBV30; D gene: -; J gene: TRBJ2-5; clone size: -; CDR3 protein: CAWTGVGSETQYF; CDR3 DNA: TGTGCCTGGACGGGGGTGGGGTCGGAGACCCAGTACTTC
V gene: TRBV10-2; D gene: -; J gene: TRBJ2-7; clone size: -; CDR3 protein: CASSPLTYEQYF; CDR3 DNA: TGCGCCAGCAGTCCACTAACCTACGAGCAGTACTTC
V gene: TRBV5-1; D gene: -; J gene: TRBJ1-4; clone size: -; CDR3 protein: CASSPTGGEKLFF; CDR3 DNA: TGCGCCAGCAGCCCGACCGGGGGTGAAAAACTGTTTTTT
V gene: TRBV11-2; D gene: -; J gene: TRBJ1-1; clone size: -; CDR3 protein: CASSLVQGNTEAFF; CDR3 DNA: TGTGCCAGCAGCTTAGTCCAGGGGAACACTGAAGCTTTCTTT
V gene: TRBV7-8; D gene: -; J gene: TRBJ2-3; clone size: -; CDR3 protein: CASSSRVVTDTQYF; CDR3 DNA: TGTGCCAGCAGCTCCAGGGTTGTTACAGATACGCAGTATTTT